A single sample gave rise to the 30 T cell receptor beta chains below, sequenced in a study of PD-L1 blockade in urothelial cancer. The time point is: pretreatment peripheral blood. Profiling relied on immunoSEQ multiplex PCR, and the TCRdb table lists in-frame clones only, not all of them. Of tens of thousands of clones in the sample, more than 75% were seen once. Source: PBMCs, taken around atezolizumab (anti-PD-L1) treatment. These receptors were obtained from a man aged 60 to 75 with urothelial cancer.

J is TRBJ2-1 and V is TRBV5-1; D remains ambiguous. This CDR3 has 15 residues. CDR1 and CDR2 (germline): SGHRS, YFSETQ. The V and J ends lost 4 bases and 0 bases respectively, with 11 bases between them. CDR3 in DNA: TGCGCCAGCAGCCGGAGCGTCAGCTCCTACAATGAGCAGTTCTTC. Translation: CASSRSVSSYNEQFF.

CDR3 DNA sequence: TGTGCCAGCAGCTTGGCCGCAGACAGGGCCGGTGAGCAGTTCTTC. Its translation: CASSLAADRAGEQFF. The chain couples TRBV5-4 to TRBJ2-1; 7 positions match TRBD1. Germline loops: CDR1 SGHNT, CDR2 YYREEE (reference sequence). This CDR3 is 15 amino acids long. Trimming at V came to 0 bases and at J to 9 bases, leaving 9 bases not matched to a gene.

There are many counts of this clone. The chain combines TRBV6-6 with TRBJ1-1, with 8 bases that match TRBD1. The CDR3 length is 14 residues. The V gene end was trimmed by 5 bases and the J gene end by 2 bases; junction bases not matched to a gene: 4. The V gene's germline CDR1 is MNHNY and CDR2 SVGAGI (reference sequence). CDR3 residues: CASSTGQVNTEAFF. DNA for the CDR3: TGTGCCAGCAGTACGGGACAGGTTAACACTGAAGCTTTCTTT.

V gene TRBV4-3 combines with J gene TRBJ1-4; D remains unclear. Trimming pared 0 bases from V and 10 bases from J, leaving 15 bases between. In germline, CDR1 is LGHNA, CDR2 YSLEER. This CDR3 has 15 residues. CDR3 bases: TGCGCCAGCAGCCAAGAGACCAGGAGGGATGTAAAACTGTTTTTT. Encoded protein: CASSQETRRDVKLFF.

The rearrangement uses TRBV5-1 and TRBJ1-3, with TRBD1 as a possible D gene (5 bases). V was pared by 0 bases and J by 0 bases, with 7 bases between. Germline-derived CDR1 and CDR2 are SGHRS and YFSETQ. The CDR3 has 15 amino acids. In DNA form, the CDR3 reads TGCGCCAGCAGCTTGGGACAGAGCTCTGGAAACACCATATATTTT. The encoded protein is CASSLGQSSGNTIYF.

The chain combines TRBV5-1 with TRBJ2-6; 8 bases are a match to TRBD1. CDR1 SGHRS and CDR2 YFSETQ come from the germline V gene. The junction had 9 bases not matched to a gene; V was cut back by 4 bases and J by 0 bases. This CDR3 has 18 amino acids. DNA of the CDR3: TGCGCCAGCAGCCAATCGGGACAGGTTTCCTCTGGGGCCAACGTCCTGACTTTC. Protein: CASSQSGQVSSGANVLTF.

The V and J genes are TRBV11-3 and TRBJ2-1; a possible D gene is TRBD2 (5 bases). The germline V gene has CDR1 SGHNT and CDR2 YENEEA. The V end lost 3 bases, the J end lost 8 bases, and 11 bases lay between the germline ends. This CDR3 is built from 13 residues. The CDR3 nucleotides are TGTGCCAGCAGCTTCCGTTGGGGAGATGAGCAGTTCTTC. Encoded protein: CASSFRWGDEQFF. Full variable domain (remainder filled in from reference TRBV11-3 and TRBJ2-1): EAGVVQSPRYKIIEKKQPVAFWCNPISGHNTLYWYLQNLGQGPELLIRYENEEAVDDSQLPKDRFSAERLKGVDSTLKIQPAELGDSAVYLCASSFRWGDEQFFGPGTRLTVL.

J is TRBJ1-5 and V is TRBV6-6, with D unresolved. V was trimmed by 0 bases and J by 6 bases, leaving 3 bases between them. This CDR3 has 12 residues. Germline CDR1 reads MNHNY; CDR2 reads SVGAGI (reference sequence). The CDR3 protein is CASSYSSQPQHF. The CDR3 bases are TGTGCCAGCAGTTACTCGAGTCAGCCCCAGCATTTT.

CDR3 in amino acids: CASSSSSGYEQYF. The CDR3 nucleotides read TGTGCCAGCAGCTCCTCTAGCGGGTACGAGCAGTACTTC. V gene TRBV11-3 combines with J gene TRBJ2-7, with 8 bases lining up with TRBD2. The CDR3 is 13 amino acids. Germline CDR1 reads SGHNT; CDR2 reads YENEEA. Germline trimming cut 4 bases from V and 4 bases from J; bases unmatched to any gene: 3.

This clone showed up just once. The gene calls are TRBV10-3 and TRBJ2-2; 9 bases line up with TRBD1. The CDR3 contains 15 residues. J lost 2 bases, V lost 4 bases, and 2 bases had no gene match. Germline CDR1 and CDR2: ENHRY and SYGVKD. The CDR3, as DNA: TGTGCCATCAGTGGGACAGGGGCTAACACCGGGGAGCTGTTTTTT. This gives the protein CAISGTGANTGELFF.

V gene TRBV5-1 combines with J gene TRBJ2-7; D is undetermined. The CDR3 has 16 amino acids. V gave up 2 bases and J gave up 2 bases, with 17 bases separating them. Germline V lookup: CDR1 SGHRS, CDR2 YFSETQ. DNA of the CDR3: TGCGCCAGCAGCTTAGCCTCTGGCCACCAGGCCTACGAGCAGTACTTC. The encoded protein is CASSLASGHQAYEQYF. The full variable domain, rest sourced from reference TRBV5-1 and TRBJ2-7, is KAGVTQTPRYLIKTRGQQVTLSCSPISGHRSVSWYQQTPGQGLQFLFEYFSETQRNKGNFPGRFSGRQFSNSRSEMNVSTLELGDSALYLCASSLASGHQAYEQYFGPGTRLTVT.

V usage is TRBV7-6 and J usage is TRBJ2-1; D may be TRBD2 (6 bases). V was trimmed by 4 bases and J by 0 bases, leaving 13 bases between them. The CDR3 loop spans 16 amino acids. Germline V CDR1 and CDR2: SGHVS, FNYEAQ. CDR3 in DNA: TGTGCCAGCAGCTATAGGGTCGGGGGCTCCTACAATGAGCAGTTCTTC. Encoded protein: CASSYRVGGSYNEQFF.

The rearrangement uses TRBV7-3 and TRBJ2-3; 11 nucleotides align to TRBD2. Germline CDR1 is SGHTA and CDR2 is FQGTGA. V was clipped by 4 bases and J by 6 bases; unmatched bases: 12. This CDR3 is built from 17 residues. The CDR3 region is CASSSRGSSGRADTQYF. CDR3 sequence (DNA): TGTGCCAGCAGCTCCCGCGGTAGTAGCGGGAGGGCGGATACGCAGTATTTT.

This clone was found many times. The chain combines TRBV30 with TRBJ2-7, with a tentative D call TRBD1 (6 bases). This CDR3 is built from 13 residues. The V end lost 3 bases, the J end lost 1 base, and 10 bases lay between the germline ends. Germline V lookup: CDR1 GTSNPN, CDR2 SVGIG (reference sequence). CDR3 in amino acids: CAWSTGWSYEQYF. CDR3 nucleotide sequence: TGTGCCTGGAGCACAGGGTGGTCCTACGAGCAGTACTTC.

This clone occurred once. The chain links TRBV7-3 to TRBJ2-7; 8 positions match TRBD1. The ends lost 0 bases at V and 7 bases at J; junction bases unmatched: 8. This CDR3 region has 15 residues. Germline lookup yields CDR1 SGHTA and CDR2 FQGTGA. The DNA of the CDR3 is TGTGCCAGCAGCTTAACGGCGACAGGGGTAGATGAGCAGTACTTC. Its translation: CASSLTATGVDEQYF.

The chain uses TRBV29-1 and TRBJ1-4; tentatively, D is TRBD1 (5 bases). The CDR3 loop spans 14 amino acids. Trimming cost V 2 bases and J 6 bases, with 13 bases left between them. Per germline, CDR1 SQVTM and CDR2 ANQGSEA. CDR3 sequence reads: CSVESGQGYEKLFF. DNA for the CDR3: TGCAGCGTTGAATCGGGCCAGGGTTATGAAAAACTGTTTTTT.

In DNA form, the CDR3 reads TGTGCCAGCAGTGACTCTCAGGGTTTTGGCCAGCCCCAGCATTTT. Translation gives CASSDSQGFGQPQHF. The J gene is TRBJ1-5, the V gene TRBV6-4, with D maybe TRBD1 (5 bases). With 0 bases removed from V and 7 bases from J, the gap between germline ends came to 13 bases. Per germline, CDR1 MRHNA and CDR2 SNTAGT. The CDR3 sequence is 15 residues long.

The genes are TRBV7-3 and TRBJ2-3, with TRBD2 matching 10 bases. This CDR3 region has 16 residues. The germline CDR1 and CDR2 sequences are SGHTA and FQGTGA. The V gene end was trimmed by 2 bases and the J gene end by 1 base; junction bases not matched to a gene: 3. CDR3 protein: CASSLSSGGGTDTQYF. The CDR3 DNA reads as TGTGCCAGCAGCTTATCGAGCGGGGGGGGCACAGATACGCAGTATTTT.

This clone was found a few times. The J gene is TRBJ1-3, the V gene TRBV7-9; D might be TRBD1 (6 bases). Trimming removed 5 bases from V and 10 bases from J, with 21 bases in between. Per germline, CDR1 SEHNR and CDR2 FQNEAQ (reference sequence). CDR3 length: 15 amino acids. CDR3 protein: CASSLADSEPLTIYF. In DNA, the CDR3 is TGTGCCAGCAGCCTCGCGGACAGTGAACCATTGACCATATATTTT.

V is TRBV9 and J is TRBJ1-4; D call uncertain. The length of the CDR3 is 13 residues. Trimming removed 0 bases from V and 7 bases from J, with 7 bases in between. Germline V gene lookup returns CDR1 SGDLS and CDR2 YYNGEE. The CDR3 DNA follows: TGTGCCAGCAGCGTAGTCGGCGGTGAAAAACTGTTTTTT. Translated: CASSVVGGEKLFF.

A few counts support this clone. The CDR3 nucleotides read TGTGCCAGCAGGGGGACAGGGGAGACTTTCTTT. It translates to CASRGTGETFF. The rearrangement joins TRBV2 to TRBJ1-1, with TRBD1 matching over 10 bases. The V gene's germline CDR1 is SNHLY and CDR2 FYNNEI. After removal of 6 bases from V and 12 bases from J, the junction contained 4 bases not matched to a gene. The CDR3 is made up of 11 amino acids.

Only a few counts were recorded for this clone. The J gene is TRBJ1-2, the V gene TRBV5-4, with D perhaps TRBD1 (5 bases). The CDR3 has 16 residues. CDR1 and CDR2 (germline): SGHNT, YYREEE (reference sequence). Trimming removed 2 bases from V and 2 bases from J, with 16 bases in between. As DNA, the CDR3 is TGTGCCAGCAGCTTAGGAGCGGGGGTGTTCAACTATGGCTACACCTTC. As protein: CASSLGAGVFNYGYTF.

This chain links TRBV4-2 with TRBJ1-4; TRBD1 might be the D (5 bases). Germline V lookup: CDR1 LGHNA, CDR2 YNFKEQ. CDR3 length: 16 amino acids. Trimming shortened V by 0 bases and J by 11 bases, and 19 bases separated the two germline ends. CDR3 sequence reads: CASSQEGAGLMRKLFF. CDR3 DNA: TGTGCCAGCAGCCAAGAAGGGGCAGGGCTAATGAGGAAACTGTTTTTT.

V is TRBV5-1 and J is TRBJ2-5; 8 nucleotides align to TRBD1. The germline V gene encodes CDR1 SGHRS and CDR2 YFSETQ. The V gene end was trimmed by 2 bases and the J gene end by 5 bases; junction bases not matched to a gene: 8. The CDR3 has 15 residues. This CDR3 reads CASSLYQGAGETQYF. DNA of the CDR3: TGCGCCAGCAGCTTATATCAGGGGGCCGGGGAGACCCAGTACTTC.

This clone has a handful of counts. The chain carries TRBV7-9 and TRBJ2-1; D remains unclear. The CDR3 has 16 amino acids. V lost 5 bases, J lost 0 bases, and 14 bases lay in between. Germline CDR1 and CDR2: SEHNR and FQNEAQ (reference sequence). The CDR3 sequence is CASSLLDSSSYNEQFF. CDR3 nucleotide sequence: TGTGCCAGCAGCCTTTTAGACTCTAGCTCCTACAATGAGCAGTTCTTC. The entire variable domain, with the rest obtained from reference TRBV7-9 and TRBJ2-1, is as follows: DTGVSQNPRHKITKRGQNVTFRCDPISEHNRLYWYRQTLGQGPEFLTYFQNEAQLEKSRLLSDRFSAERPKGSFSTLEIQRTEQGDSAMYLCASSLLDSSSYNEQFFGPGTRLTVL.

This clone was counted once. A read error may produce the germline difference seen at one junction end. The chain combines TRBV9 with TRBJ2-1; D not resolved. The CDR3 has 16 amino acids. Per germline, CDR1 SGDLS and CDR2 YYNGEE. The CDR3 DNA sequence: TGTGCCAGCAGCGTAGGAGTCGCCCGAGTCTACAGTGAGCAGTTCTTC. Its translation: CASSVGVARVYSEQFF.

The gene calls are TRBV4-3 and TRBJ2-1; 10 nucleotides align to TRBD2. Trimming at V came to 4 bases and at J to 1 base, leaving 4 bases not matched to a gene. The CDR3 is 16 amino acids. Germline values: CDR1 LGHNA, CDR2 YSLEER. Here the CDR3 reads CASSPGTSASYNEQFF. CDR3 bases: TGCGCCAGCAGCCCTGGGACTAGCGCTTCCTACAATGAGCAGTTCTTC.

For this clone: The junction departs from germline at one end; a sequencing error may be responsible. The chain uses TRBV7-7 and TRBJ2-2; the D gene is possibly TRBD2 (6 bases). From germline, CDR1 is SSHAT and CDR2 FNYEAQ (reference sequence). CDR3 length: 13 residues. As DNA, the CDR3 is TGTGCTAGCAGTCCGGGACTTTCGCGGGAGCTGTTTTTT. Its translation is CASSPGLSRELFF.

V and J are TRBV10-3 and TRBJ1-2; D uncertain. From germline, CDR1 is ENHRY and CDR2 SYGVKD. V lost 4 bases and J lost 5, with 11 bases in between. This CDR3 region has 13 residues. DNA of the CDR3: TGTGCCATCAGTGGCGGAAGATCTTATGGCTACACCTTC. Encoded protein: CAISGGRSYGYTF.

The chain carries TRBV11-3 and TRBJ2-3, with 7 bases identical to TRBD2. The CDR3 length is 15 residues. V gave up 4 bases and J gave up 0 bases; unmatched junction bases: 4. Germline assignment: CDR1 SGHNT and CDR2 YENEEA. The CDR3 reads CASSSLASSTDTQYF. The CDR3 coding sequence is TGTGCCAGCAGCTCACTAGCGTCGAGCACAGATACGCAGTATTTT.